Listed below are T cell receptor beta chains from one sample, sequenced in a study of cytomegalovirus exposure and HLA in healthy donors. Clones were read by immunoSEQ multiplex PCR, and TCRdb kept only the in-frame ones, dropping some. The sample has some 130,000 clones, approximately 61% seen once. Sequenced material: PBMCs. The receptor source for this set is a human donor in good health. Each CDR3 is given with its conserved first and last residue. A D gene is named only where the DNA matches it firmly. A clone size is listed for some rows: how often the clone was seen (once, few, many), or a class if it is expanded.

>TRBD1|-|TRBV19|TRBJ2-1
TGTGCCAGTAGTATAGATCGATACAGGGGGCAAAATGAGCAGTTCTTC
CASSIDRYRGQNEQFF
>TRBD1|-|TRBV9|TRBJ2-5
TGTGCCAGCAGCGCAACAGGGGGGCAAGAGACCCAGTACTTC
CASSATGGQETQYF
>-|once|TRBV27|TRBJ1-1
TGTGCCAGCCAGTTTACGCAGGGTCTGGGCACTGAAGCTTTCTTT
CASQFTQGLGTEAFF
>-|-|TRBV4-1|TRBJ2-5
TGCGCCAGCAGCCAAGCGCTAGTTGAGACCCAGTACTTC
CASSQALVETQYF
>-|-|TRBV7-9|TRBJ2-3
TGTGCCAGCAGCTTGGCCACCCCAGATACGCAGTATTTT
CASSLATPDTQYF
>-|-|TRBV18|TRBJ2-7
TGTGCCAGCTCACCAGACTCGCCCGAGCAGTACTTC
CASSPDSPEQYF
>TRBD2|-|TRBV5-1|TRBJ2-7
TGCGCCAGCAGCTTGGTAGCGGGTGCCACCTACGAGCAGTACTTC
CASSLVAGATYEQYF
>-|-|TRBV28|TRBJ2-7
TGTGCCAGCAGTCCGCCTCGGGACTTCCCCTACGAGCAGTACTTC
CASSPPRDFPYEQYF
>TRBD2|few|TRBV7-3|TRBJ2-7
TGTGCCAGCAGCCCGGGACTAGCGCCTTCCTACGAGCAGTACTTC
CASSPGLAPSYEQYF
>-|-|TRBV29-1|TRBJ2-5
TGCAGCGTCCCCACAACCGCGGGATGGAGACAAGAGACCCAGTACTTC
CSVPTTAGWRQETQYF
>TRBD1|-|TRBV6-1|TRBJ2-3
TGTGCCAGCAGTGGACAGGGCCCTAATGGGGCGACGCAGTATTTT
CASSGQGPNGATQYF
>TRBD2|-|TRBV11-2|TRBJ2-3
TGTGCCAGCAGCTTATACAGCGGGGGCAGCACAGATACGCAGTATTTT
CASSLYSGGSTDTQYF
>-|-|TRBV7-9|TRBJ1-4
TGTGCCAGCAGTTACTCCGGGACAACTAATGAAAAACTGTTTTTT
CASSYSGTTNEKLFF
>TRBD1|few|TRBV4-3|TRBJ1-1
TGCGCCAGCAGCCAAGGATACAGGGGATTGAACACTGAAGCTTTCTTT
CASSQGYRGLNTEAFF
>-|-|TRBV7-9|TRBJ1-5
TGTGCCAGCAGCTTAGGGGCCACACATAGCAATCAGCCCCAGCATTTT
CASSLGATHSNQPQHF
>TRBD2|-|TRBV2|TRBJ2-7
TGTGCCAGCATGATGGGGGGAGGGGATTACGAGCAGTACTTC
CASMMGGGDYEQYF
>TRBD1|-|TRBV7-2|TRBJ2-5
TGTGCCAGCAGCCGACAGGGGGTGGAGACCCAGTACTTC
CASSRQGVETQYF
>TRBD1|-|TRBV10-3|TRBJ1-5
TGTGCCATCAGTCGGACAGGTGAAAGCAATCAGCCCCAGCATTTT
CAISRTGESNQPQHF
>TRBD1|-|TRBV6-5|TRBJ1-4
TGTGCCAGCAGTTACTCGACAGGGCGAAATGAAAAACTGTTTTTT
CASSYSTGRNEKLFF
>TRBD1|-|TRBV5-1|TRBJ1-1
TGCGCCAGCAGCCTCGGGACAGGAACCATGAACACTGAAGCTTTCTTT
CASSLGTGTMNTEAFF
>TRBD1|few|TRBV6-1|TRBJ1-6
TGTGCCAGCAGTCTCGGGACAGCCAATTCACCCCTCCACTTT
CASSLGTANSPLHF
>-|once|TRBV19|TRBJ2-4
TGTGCCAGTAGTATGGACAGCAAAAACATTCAGTACTTC
CASSMDSKNIQYF
>TRBD2|-|TRBV9|TRBJ2-3
TGTGCCAGCAGCGTGTTTCTAGCGGGAGGCGGCACAGATACGCAGTATTTT
CASSVFLAGGGTDTQYF
>-|-|TRBV5-1|TRBJ2-7
TGCGCCAGCAGCCCGTCGATGGCGGAATACGAGCAGTACTTC
CASSPSMAEYEQYF
>TRBD1|-|TRBV18|TRBJ2-1
TGTGCCAGCTCACGAGGGACAGGGGGCTCCTACAATGAGCAGTTCTTC
CASSRGTGGSYNEQFF
>TRBD2|few|TRBV27|TRBJ2-1
TGTGCCAGCAGTTCCTGGACTAGCGGGGGGAGCGATGAGCAGTTCTTC
CASSSWTSGGSDEQFF
>-|-|TRBV7-2|TRBJ2-2
TGTGCCAGCAGCTTTGGGGCTACCACCGGGGAGCTGTTTTTT
CASSFGATTGELFF
>-|-|TRBV5-3|TRBJ2-1
TGTGCCAGAAGCTTGTCTTGGGGCGGCGAGCAGTTCTTC
CARSLSWGGEQFF
>TRBD2|once|TRBV28|TRBJ2-5
TGTGCCAGCAGCCCCTACGGACTAGCGGGAGGAGAGACCCAGTACTTC
CASSPYGLAGGETQYF
>TRBD1|-|TRBV6-4|TRBJ1-2
TGTGCCAGCAGTGACTCCGGGACAGGGAGGGACTATGGCTACACCTTC
CASSDSGTGRDYGYTF
>TRBD1|-|TRBV5-6|TRBJ2-5
TGTGCCAGCAGCCACGGGACAGGGGCCCGGGAGACCCAGTACTTC
CASSHGTGARETQYF
>-|-|TRBV15|TRBJ2-7
TGTGCCACCAGCAGAGATCGCAGGGCCTACGAGCAGTACTTC
CATSRDRRAYEQYF
>TRBD1|once|TRBV18|TRBJ1-3
TGTGCCAGCTCACCACCTGTTGGCCCAGGGGGAGAGACCATATATTTT
CASSPPVGPGGETIYF
>TRBD2|-|TRBV5-4|TRBJ2-5
TGTGCCAGCAGCTTCCCCGGGACTAGCGGGTCGGCCCAGTACTTC
CASSFPGTSGSAQYF